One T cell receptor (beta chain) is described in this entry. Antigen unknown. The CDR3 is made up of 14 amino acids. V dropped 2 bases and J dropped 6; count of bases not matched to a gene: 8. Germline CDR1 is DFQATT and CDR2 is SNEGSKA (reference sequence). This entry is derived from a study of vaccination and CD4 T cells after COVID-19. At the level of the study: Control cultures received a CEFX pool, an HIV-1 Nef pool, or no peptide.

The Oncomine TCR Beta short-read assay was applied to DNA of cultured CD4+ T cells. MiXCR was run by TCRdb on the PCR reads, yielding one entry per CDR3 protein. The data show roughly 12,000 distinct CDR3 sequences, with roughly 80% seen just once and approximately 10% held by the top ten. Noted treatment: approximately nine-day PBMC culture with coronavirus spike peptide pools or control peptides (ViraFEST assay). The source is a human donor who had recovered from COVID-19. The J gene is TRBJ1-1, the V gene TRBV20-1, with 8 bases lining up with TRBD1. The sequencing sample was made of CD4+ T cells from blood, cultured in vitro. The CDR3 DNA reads TGCAGTGCTAGATCCGGACAGGGAATGGCTGAAGCTTTCTTT. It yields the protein CSARSGQGMAEAFF.